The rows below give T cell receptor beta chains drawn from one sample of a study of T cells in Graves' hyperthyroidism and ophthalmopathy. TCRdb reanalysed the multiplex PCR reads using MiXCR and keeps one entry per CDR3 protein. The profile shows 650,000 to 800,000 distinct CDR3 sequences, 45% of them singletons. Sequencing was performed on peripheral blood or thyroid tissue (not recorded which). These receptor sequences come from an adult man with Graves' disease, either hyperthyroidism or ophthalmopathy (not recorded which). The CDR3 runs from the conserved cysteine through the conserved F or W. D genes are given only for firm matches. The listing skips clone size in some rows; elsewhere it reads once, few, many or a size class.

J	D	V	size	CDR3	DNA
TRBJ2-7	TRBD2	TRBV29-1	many	CSVVQGRRGASYEQYF	TGCAGCGTTGTACAGGGAAGGCGGGGGGCGTCCTACGAGCAGTACTTC
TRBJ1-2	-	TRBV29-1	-	CSLSGEYGYTF	TGCAGCTTGAGCGGAGAATATGGCTACACCTTC
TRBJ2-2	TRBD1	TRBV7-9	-	CASSTGTDITGELFF	TGTGCCAGCAGCACCGGGACAGACATCACCGGGGAGCTGTTTTTT
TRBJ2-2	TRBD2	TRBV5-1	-	CASSQAAREAGELFF	TGTGCCAGCAGCCAAGCGGCGCGGGAGGCCGGGGAGCTGTTTTTT
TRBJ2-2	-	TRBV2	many	CASTTGPNTGELFF	TGTGCCAGCACAACAGGGCCGAACACCGGGGAGCTGTTTTTT
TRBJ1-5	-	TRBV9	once	CASSVSGRGVGNQPQHF	TGTGCCAGCAGCGTATCAGGGAGAGGGGTTGGTAATCAGCCCCAGCATTTT
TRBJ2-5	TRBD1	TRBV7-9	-	CASSRQGDGETQYF	TGTGCCAGCTCAAGACAGGGGGACGGGGAGACCCAGTACTTC
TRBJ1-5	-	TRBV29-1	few	CSVLAMDQNQPQHF	TGCAGCGTTCTTGCAATGGACCAAAATCAGCCCCAGCATTTT
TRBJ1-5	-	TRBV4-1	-	CASSQDLGQMQPQHF	TGCGCCAGCAGCCAAGATCTGGGGCAGATGCAGCCCCAGCATTTT
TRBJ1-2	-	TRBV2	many	CASSERGTSGYTF	TGTGCCAGCAGTGAACGGGGGACTTCTGGCTACACCTTC
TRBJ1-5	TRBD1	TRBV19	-	CASSPRDRGSNQPQHF	TGTGCCAGTAGTCCCCGGGACAGGGGAAGCAATCAGCCCCAGCATTTT
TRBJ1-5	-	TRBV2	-	CASSPRVGNQPQHF	TGTGCCAGCAGCCCCCGAGTGGGAAATCAGCCCCAGCATTTT
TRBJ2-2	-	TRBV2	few	CASSLPGISGELFF	TGTGCCAGCAGTTTGCCAGGGATTTCCGGGGAGCTGTTTTTT
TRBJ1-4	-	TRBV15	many	CATSPQTESNEKLFF	TGTGCCACCAGCCCTCAGACGGAGAGCAATGAAAAACTGTTTTTT
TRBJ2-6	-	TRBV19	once	CASSIRTGMMNTGANVLTF	TGTGCCAGTAGTATTCGGACGGGGATGATGAACACTGGGGCCAACGTCCTGACTTTC
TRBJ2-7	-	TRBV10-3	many	CAISESVYEQYF	TGTGCCATCAGTGAGTCAGTCTACGAGCAGTACTTC
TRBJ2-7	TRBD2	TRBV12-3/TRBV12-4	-	CASSYLTSGGTYEQYF	TGTGCCAGCAGTTACTTGACTAGCGGGGGAACCTACGAGCAGTACTTC
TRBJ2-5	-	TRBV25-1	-	CASSECAGDSSRALGETQYF	TGTGCCAGCAGTGAATGTGCTGGAGACAGCAGTCGCGCCCTGGGAGAGACCCAGTACTTC
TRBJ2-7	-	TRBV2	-	CASSLYTGFYEQYF	TGTGCCAGCAGTCTCTACACTGGATTCTACGAGCAGTACTTC
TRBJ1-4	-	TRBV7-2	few	CASSLARTKYEKLFF	TGTGCCAGCAGCTTAGCGAGGACCAAGTACGAAAAACTGTTTTTT
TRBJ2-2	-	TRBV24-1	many	CATSRGVGTGELFF	TGTGCCACCAGTCGGGGTGTGGGCACCGGGGAGCTGTTTTTT
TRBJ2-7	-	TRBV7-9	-	CASTPGTPGREQYF	TGTGCCAGCACCCCGGGGACTCCTGGCCGGGAGCAGTACTTC
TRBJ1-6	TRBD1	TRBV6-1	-	CASGLGQGRRNSPLHF	TGTGCTAGTGGTTTGGGACAGGGGCGTCGTAATTCACCCCTCCACTTT
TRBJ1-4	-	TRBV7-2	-	CASTPMELEKLFF	TGTGCCAGCACGCCGATGGAACTAGAAAAACTGTTTTTT
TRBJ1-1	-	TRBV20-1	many	CSASRGNTEAFF	TGCAGTGCTAGTCGGGGGAACACTGAAGCTTTCTTT
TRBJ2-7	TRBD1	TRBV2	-	CAISSTGVYEQYF	TGTGCCATCAGTTCTACAGGGGTCTACGAGCAGTACTTC
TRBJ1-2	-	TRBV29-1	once	CSVDSSRGNYGYTF	TGCAGCGTTGATTCCTCCAGGGGAAACTATGGCTACACCTTC
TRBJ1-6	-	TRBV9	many	CASSQGNSPLHF	TGTGCCAGCAGTCAAGGGAATTCACCCCTCCACTTT
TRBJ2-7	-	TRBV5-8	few	CASSFEAGRNEQYF	TGTGCCAGCAGCTTTGAGGCAGGGAGGAACGAGCAGTACTTC
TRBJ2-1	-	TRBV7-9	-	CASSPASYNEQFF	TGTGCCAGCAGCCCAGCCTCCTACAATGAGCAGTTCTTC
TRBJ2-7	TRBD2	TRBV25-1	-	CASSAKTSGRGHEQYF	TGTGCCAGCAGTGCCAAGACTAGCGGGAGAGGCCACGAGCAGTACTTC
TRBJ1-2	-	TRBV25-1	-	CARRGQSGGYTF	TGTGCTAGGCGAGGACAGTCGGGAGGCTACACCTTC
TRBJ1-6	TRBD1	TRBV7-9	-	CASSQSTGDNSPLHF	TGTGCCAGCAGCCAATCAACAGGGGATAATTCACCCCTCCACTTT
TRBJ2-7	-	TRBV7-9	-	CASTKLVGLSTYEQYF	TGTGCCAGCACCAAACTTGTAGGGCTGAGCACCTACGAGCAGTACTTC
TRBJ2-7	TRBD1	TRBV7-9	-	CASSYYRGRFNEQYF	TGTGCCAGCAGCTATTATAGGGGGCGCTTCAACGAGCAGTACTTC
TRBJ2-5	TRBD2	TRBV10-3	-	CAISRLAGSETQYF	TGTGCCATCAGCCGACTAGCGGGCAGCGAGACCCAGTACTTC
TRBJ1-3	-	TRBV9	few	CASSLDGEPGNTIYF	TGTGCCAGCAGCTTAGATGGCGAGCCTGGAAACACCATATATTTT
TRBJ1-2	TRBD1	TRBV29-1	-	CSVRQGVSARVWNGYTF	TGCAGCGTTAGACAGGGGGTGTCGGCTCGCGTTTGGAATGGCTACACCTTC
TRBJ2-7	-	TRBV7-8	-	CASSLSGGGKYEQYF	TGTGCCAGCAGCTTATCGGGTGGGGGGAAGTACGAGCAGTACTTC
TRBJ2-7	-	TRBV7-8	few	CASSLAGESLGSYEQYF	TGTGCCAGCAGCTTAGCAGGGGAGAGCTTGGGATCATACGAGCAGTACTTC
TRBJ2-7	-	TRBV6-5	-	CASRPGGLVSLYEQYF	TGTGCCAGCAGGCCGGGGGGCTTGGTTTCGTTATACGAGCAGTACTTC
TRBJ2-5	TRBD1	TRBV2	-	CASSGDSNQPQYF	TGTGCCAGCAGCGGGGACAGCAATCAGCCCCAGTACTTC
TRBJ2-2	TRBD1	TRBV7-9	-	CASRPRQGENTGELFF	TGTGCCAGCAGACCCCGGCAGGGGGAGAACACCGGGGAGCTGTTTTTT
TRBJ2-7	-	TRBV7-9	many	CASSPGTEQYF	TGTGCCAGCAGCCCAGGTACAGAGCAGTACTTC
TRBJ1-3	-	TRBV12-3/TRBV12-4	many	CASSFHSSGNTIYF	TGTGCCAGCAGTTTCCACAGCTCTGGAAACACCATATATTTT
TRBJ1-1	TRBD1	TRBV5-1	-	CASSFYGTGNTEAFF	TGCGCCAGCAGCTTCTACGGGACAGGGAACACTGAAGCTTTCTTT
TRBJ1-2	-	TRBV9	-	CPRPDYGYTF	TGTCCCAGACCAGACTATGGCTACACCTTC
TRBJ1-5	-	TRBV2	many	CASSEELRGVQPQHF	TGTGCCAGCAGTGAAGAGCTCAGGGGTGTTCAGCCCCAGCATTTT
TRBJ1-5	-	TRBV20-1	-	CSANSPQGEQPQHF	TGCAGTGCTAATAGTCCTCAGGGAGAGCAGCCCCAGCATTTT
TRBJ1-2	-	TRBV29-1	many	CSVDYREGYTF	TGCAGCGTTGACTACAGGGAAGGCTACACCTTC
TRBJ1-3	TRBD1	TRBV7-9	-	CASSGGQGGGNTIYF	TGTGCCAGCAGTGGGGGACAGGGAGGAGGAAACACCATATATTTT
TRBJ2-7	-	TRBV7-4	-	CASSQAHGWGYEQYF	TGTGCCAGCAGCCAAGCGCACGGATGGGGCTACGAGCAGTACTTC
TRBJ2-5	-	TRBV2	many	CASLSPGSETQYF	TGTGCCAGCCTCTCCCCGGGGTCCGAGACCCAGTACTTC